This T cell receptor beta chain was identified in a study of blood T cell repertoires in COVID-19. This study enrolled people aged about 18 to 100 from about 24 US geographic areas. Clinical history as reported by participants underpinned cohort assignment. Within the 2 weeks before study entry, each person in the exposed group met a COVID-19 case. The germline V gene encodes CDR1 MDHEN and CDR2 SYDVKM. The ends were cut back, 6 bases at V and 3 bases at J, with 5 bases in the middle. The CDR3 has 11 amino acids. The protocol was immunoSEQ multiplex PCR, while the TCRdb copy is restricted to in-frame clones and leaves out a portion. The sample contains under 400,000 clones, about 90% of which appear only once.

This TCR came from a woman in her 30s who had been exposed to COVID-19. The sample was PBMCs or T cells enriched from blood (not recorded which). J is TRBJ2-5 and V is TRBV28, with D unresolved. This CDR3 reads CASSVEETQYF. The CDR3 region has the DNA TGTGCCAGCAGCGTTGAAGAGACCCAGTACTTC.